A single sample gave rise to the 17 T cell receptor beta chains below, sequenced in a study of long-term antiretroviral therapy in people with HIV. The authors ran the immunoSEQ assay, v3.0, at survey level. Profiled with immunoSEQ multiplex PCR; TCRdb holds only in-frame clones, not every one. The sample includes tens of thousands of clones, over 75% of them seen just once. The material was unsorted PBMCs, obtained 0.3 years after starting antiretroviral therapy. The receptors derive from a man between 45 and 60 years old with HIV.

The V gene is TRBV7-2, the J gene TRBJ1-2; 7 bases align to TRBD1. The CDR3 runs to 16 residues. The ends lost 1 base at V and 4 bases at J; junction bases unmatched: 9. Germline V gene lookup returns CDR1 SGHTA and CDR2 FQGNSA. The CDR3 region has the DNA TGTGCCAGCAGCTTAGGAATAGGGGGCGCCGGCTATGGCTACACCTTC. Its protein product is CASSLGIGGAGYGYTF.

The chain combines TRBV10-2 with TRBJ2-1; 10 bases match TRBD2. In germline, CDR1 is WSHSY, CDR2 SAAADI. The CDR3 spans 14 residues. J lost 7 bases, V lost 5 bases, and 5 bases had no gene match. The CDR3 here is CASSLAGEGNEQFF. The DNA of the CDR3 is TGCGCCAGCAGTCTAGCGGGAGAAGGGAATGAGCAGTTCTTC.

This rearrangement joins TRBV2 to TRBJ1-5; TRBD1 agrees at 7 bases. Germline CDR1 is SNHLY and CDR2 is FYNNEI. The CDR3 totals 17 residues. The ends lost 5 bases at V and 3 bases at J; junction bases unmatched: 13. The CDR3 DNA reads TGTGCCAGCAGTAGTACCGGGACAGCGCTTTTCAATCAGCCCCAGCATTTT. Protein: CASSSTGTALFNQPQHF.

The chain combines TRBV12-5 with TRBJ1-3; D gene uncertain. CDR1 and CDR2 from the germline V gene are LGHNT and FRNRAP. CDR3 length equals 13 residues. V was trimmed by 4 bases and J by 4 bases, leaving 8 bases between them. CDR3 nucleotides: TGTGCTAGTGGTTACGGAGGGGGAAACACCATATATTTT. This gives the protein CASGYGGGNTIYF. Supplemented by reference TRBV12-5 and TRBJ1-3, the full variable domain reads DARVTQTPRHKVTEMGQEVTMRCQPILGHNTVFWYRQTMMQGLELLAYFRNRAPLDDSGMPKDRFSAEMPDATLATLKIQPSEPRDSAVYFCASGYGGGNTIYFGEGSWLTVV.

The rearrangement links TRBV4-3 to TRBJ2-2; possibly TRBD1 or TRBD2 for D (5 bases each). This CDR3 region has 16 residues. V was cut by 0 bases and J by 4 bases, with 12 bases left in between. Per germline, CDR1 LGHNA and CDR2 YSLEER. In DNA, the CDR3 is TGCGCCAGCAGCCAAGATCTATGGGGGTTCACCGGGGAGCTGTTTTTT. Its protein product is CASSQDLWGFTGELFF.

The chain carries TRBV11-3 and TRBJ2-7; the match to TRBD2 covers 7 bases. With 5 bases clipped from V and 6 bases from J, the junction kept 4 bases outside the gene matches. Germline lookup yields CDR1 SGHNT and CDR2 YENEEA. CDR3 length: 12 residues. The DNA of the CDR3 is TGTGCCAGCAGCGGTGGGGGGGGCGAGCAGTACTTC. This codes for CASSGGGGEQYF. The entire variable domain, with the rest obtained from reference TRBV11-3 and TRBJ2-7, is as follows: EAGVVQSPRYKIIEKKQPVAFWCNPISGHNTLYWYLQNLGQGPELLIRYENEEAVDDSQLPKDRFSAERLKGVDSTLKIQPAELGDSAVYLCASSGGGGEQYFGPGTRLTVT.

The gene calls are TRBV11-3 and TRBJ2-4, with D maybe TRBD2 (6 bases). The CDR3 sequence is 15 residues long. Germline V gene sequence: CDR1 SGHNT, CDR2 YENEEA. V dropped 5 bases and J dropped 0 bases, with 11 bases sitting between them. Written as DNA, the CDR3 is TGTGCCAGCAGCAAACCGGGACTAGCCAAAAACATTCAGTACTTC. Residues: CASSKPGLAKNIQYF.

This sequence joins TRBV7-2 and TRBJ2-7; 10 bases fit TRBD2. With V trimmed by 0 bases and J by 2 bases, 4 bases remained unmatched. The CDR3 extends over 16 amino acids. From germline, CDR1 is SGHTA and CDR2 FQGNSA. CDR3 protein: CASSLAEAGGPYEQYF. The CDR3 DNA reads TGTGCCAGCAGCTTAGCCGAAGCGGGGGGGCCCTACGAGCAGTACTTC.

The chain has TRBV18 and TRBJ1-1; tentative D call: TRBD1 (5 bases). The CDR3 spans 14 residues. V shed 2 bases and J shed 2 bases, with 9 bases lying between them. Germline V gene lookup returns CDR1 KGHSH and CDR2 LQKENI. The CDR3 here is CASSPRRGNTEAFF. The CDR3, as DNA: TGTGCCAGCTCACCAAGAAGGGGTAACACTGAAGCTTTCTTT.

The chain has TRBV4-1 and TRBJ1-1, with D maybe TRBD1 (5 bases). The CDR3 consists of 16 residues. Germline lookup yields CDR1 MGHRA and CDR2 YSYEKL. Trimming cost V 1 base and J 4 bases, with 16 bases left between them. CDR3 sequence reads: CASSQGGTRSGTEAFF. The CDR3 DNA reads TGCGCCAGCAGCCAAGGGGGGACGCGTTCTGGCACTGAAGCTTTCTTT.

This clone has a single count. This CDR3 is CASSQGTGTEAFF. The CDR3 nucleotides read TGTGCCAGCAGCCAAGGGACAGGCACTGAAGCTTTCTTT. The rearrangement joins TRBV14 to TRBJ1-1; TRBD1 matches 7 bases. The germline V gene encodes CDR1 SGHDN and CDR2 FVKESK. The V gene end was trimmed by 1 base and the J gene end by 4 bases; junction bases not matched to a gene: 0. This CDR3 region has 13 residues.

The chain couples TRBV11-2 to TRBJ2-7, with 7 bases fitting TRBD2. Germline V lookup: CDR1 SGHAT, CDR2 FQNNGV. V gave up 2 bases and J gave up 1 base; unmatched junction bases: 8. The CDR3 consists of 16 residues. The CDR3 coding sequence is TGTGCCAGCAGCTTAACAGCGGGGCCCCTTTCCTACGAGCAGTACTTC. The encoded protein is CASSLTAGPLSYEQYF.

The V call is TRBV10-3, the J call TRBJ2-7; a possible D gene is TRBD2 (6 bases). Germline V gene sequence: CDR1 ENHRY, CDR2 SYGVKD. With 4 bases removed from V and 0 bases from J, the gap between germline ends came to 10 bases. This CDR3 has 14 residues. This chain's CDR3 is CAISVGGPSYEQYF. In DNA form, the CDR3 reads TGTGCCATCAGTGTCGGGGGTCCCTCCTACGAGCAGTACTTC.

This clone was found a few times. The chain joins TRBV10-3 to TRBJ1-6; TRBD1 aligns across 9 bases. Germline-derived CDR1 and CDR2 are ENHRY and SYGVKD. Losses at the gene ends were 3 bases for V and 10 bases for J; bases not matched to a gene: 16. CDR3 size: 18 residues. CDR3 in DNA: TGTGCCATCAGTGACGACTTTGCGGGACAGGGAGAAGGCTCACCCCTCCACTTT. Residues: CAISDDFAGQGEGSPLHF.

The chain links TRBV5-5 to TRBJ2-2; TRBD2 matches 8 bases. This CDR3 spans 17 amino acids. Germline loops: CDR1 SGHKS, CDR2 YYEKEE (reference sequence). V shed 0 bases, J shed 1 base, and the junction held 5 bases outside the gene matches. CDR3 sequence (DNA): TGTGCCAGCAGCTTGGAGCTAGCGGGCATGAACACCGGGGAGCTGTTTTTT. Encoded protein: CASSLELAGMNTGELFF.

This chain joins TRBV19 and TRBJ2-6, with D unclear. In germline, CDR1 is LNHDA, CDR2 SQIVND (reference sequence). This CDR3 region has 15 residues. Trimming removed 2 bases from V and 3 bases from J, with 8 bases in between. The CDR3 sequence: CASSILSSGANVLTF. The CDR3 nucleotides read TGTGCCAGTAGTATATTAAGTAGTGGGGCCAACGTCCTGACTTTC.

The chain couples TRBV19 to TRBJ2-1; TRBD2 matches at 7 bases. Germline V gene data show CDR1 as LNHDA and CDR2 as SQIVND (reference sequence). J was trimmed by 5 bases and V by 8 bases; bases with no gene match: 9. The CDR3 covers 14 residues. The CDR3 DNA is TGTGCCAGTGGTTGGTCTAGCGGTAACAATGAGCAGTTCTTC. Amino acids: CASGWSSGNNEQFF. The entire variable domain, with the rest obtained from reference TRBV19 and TRBJ2-1, is as follows: DGGITQSPKYLFRKEGQNVTLSCEQNLNHDAMYWYRQDPGQGLRLIYYSQIVNDFQKGDIAEGYSVSREKKESFPLTVTSAQKNPTAFYLCASGWSSGNNEQFFGPGTRLTVL.